This T cell receptor (beta chain) was retrieved from a study of T cell responses to AZD1222 COVID-19 vaccine. The CDR3 is made up of 14 amino acids. Germline CDR1 reads SGDLS; CDR2 reads YYNGEE. V lost 4 bases and J lost 5, with 16 bases in between. Comments on this clone: Its antigen is not known.

Study observations and caveats: White British donors predominated, females outnumbered males, and clonal diversity was possibly underestimated. At 160-218 and 743-854, vaccine-associated CD4 TCRs were dominant, and they spanned spike. After two AZD1222 doses, spike-specific TCR breadth and depth rose versus day 0.

Here immunoSEQ multiplex PCR was the method, and the copy in TCRdb shows in-frame clones only, minus some. The sample holds roughly 80,000 clones, roughly 88% seen once. The sample in question was peripheral blood, obtained on day 0 of MenACWY control vaccination. The sequence was obtained from an adult in good health. V and J are TRBV9 and TRBJ2-7; the D gene is possibly TRBD1 (6 bases). The CDR3 region is CASSPLQGNNEQYF. Written as DNA, the CDR3 is TGTGCCAGCAGCCCCTTACAGGGTAACAACGAGCAGTACTTC.